This passage covers 11 T cell receptor beta chains from one sample sequenced in a study of blood T cell repertoires in COVID-19. The data were produced by immunoSEQ multiplex PCR, yet TCRdb's version contains in-frame clones alone and is incomplete. Found here are under 300,000 clones, 70% to 85% of them singletons; the top ten hold 1.4%. Material for sequencing was peripheral blood. The receptors come from a woman aged 40-49 years who had recovered from COVID-19.

This sequence joins TRBV3-1 (or the pseudogene TRBV3-2) and TRBJ2-2, with D possibly matching TRBD1 (6 bases). CDR1 is LGHDT, CDR2 YNNKEL, per germline (reference sequence). V was shortened by 6 bases and J by 7 bases, with 12 bases between the two germline ends. CDR3 length: 13 residues. Here the CDR3 reads CASREKGGGELFF. The CDR3 DNA follows: TGTGCCAGCAGAGAAAAAGGGGGCGGGGAGCTGTTTTTT.

The V call is TRBV7-9, the J call TRBJ1-2; tentative D call: TRBD1 (6 bases). The ends were cut back, 2 bases at V and 0 bases at J, with 7 bases in the middle. The CDR3 consists of 14 residues. In germline, CDR1 is SEHNR, CDR2 FQNEAQ (reference sequence). The CDR3 loop reads CASSLQGPNYGYTF. The CDR3 DNA is TGTGCCAGCAGCTTACAGGGGCCTAACTATGGCTACACCTTC.

V is TRBV6-5 and J is TRBJ2-7; D is undetermined. The V end lost 5 bases, the J end lost 5 bases, and 16 bases lay between the germline ends. The CDR3 has 14 residues. The germline gives CDR1 MNHEY, CDR2 SVGAGI. The CDR3 is CASSNPLLPDEQYF. The CDR3 nucleotides are TGTGCCAGCAGTAACCCGTTACTACCCGACGAGCAGTACTTC.

The V gene is TRBV5-4, the J gene TRBJ1-3; D is ambiguous. The CDR3 sequence is 16 residues long. Germline loops: CDR1 SGHNT, CDR2 YYREEE (reference sequence). V lost 2 bases, J lost 0 bases, and 12 bases lay in between. The CDR3 region is CASSFEQNLSGNTIYF. In DNA, the CDR3 is TGTGCCAGCAGCTTTGAACAGAACCTCTCTGGAAACACCATATATTTT.

A few counts support this clone. The chain uses TRBV7-8 and TRBJ1-6; TRBD1 agrees at 7 bases. After removal of 5 bases from V and 7 bases from J, the junction contained 8 bases not matched to a gene. The germline gives CDR1 SGHVS, CDR2 FQNEAQ. The CDR3 is 15 amino acids. The CDR3 DNA reads as TGTGCCAGCAGCCCCTCCGGGACAGAAAATTCACCCCTCCACTTT. This sequence encodes CASSPSGTENSPLHF.

CDR3: CASSKRAGGVFNEQFF. CDR3 DNA: TGTGCCAGCAGCAAAAGAGCGGGGGGCGTCTTCAATGAGCAGTTCTTC. This chain joins TRBV7-9 and TRBJ2-1; 9 bases are shared with TRBD2. J was trimmed by 6 bases and V by 5 bases; bases with no gene match: 11. The germline V gene has CDR1 SEHNR and CDR2 FQNEAQ (reference sequence). The length of the CDR3 is 16 residues.

This chain joins TRBV19 and TRBJ2-4; 8 bases map to TRBD2. This CDR3 comprises 13 residues. CDR1 LNHDA and CDR2 SQIVND come from the germline V gene (reference sequence). V dropped 1 base and J dropped 11; count of bases not matched to a gene: 4. This chain's CDR3 is CASSIVREGVQYF. Written as DNA, the CDR3 is TGTGCCAGTAGTATAGTACGGGAGGGCGTTCAGTACTTC.

This clone was seen a handful of times. The chain employs TRBV5-1 and TRBJ2-7; 10 nucleotides agree with TRBD2. The germline CDR1 and CDR2 sequences are SGHRS and YFSETQ. Trimming took 0 bases from V and 2 from J; bases not matched to a gene: 2. This CDR3 spans 15 amino acids. The CDR3 region has the DNA TGCGCCAGCAGCTTGGGGAGCGGGGGGGCCTACGAGCAGTACTTC. This translates into CASSLGSGGAYEQYF.

The CDR3 nucleotides read TGTGCCAGCAGCCCCACTCATCGGGGAGTCGGTGAGACCCAGTACTTC. Amino acid sequence: CASSPTHRGVGETQYF. The V call is TRBV11-2, the J call TRBJ2-5; D may be TRBD2 (5 bases). CDR1 is SGHAT and CDR2 is FQNNGV in the germline V gene. The CDR3 is 16 amino acids. V was shortened by 5 bases and J by 5 bases, with 21 bases between the two germline ends.

The V gene is TRBV7-2, the J gene TRBJ2-5; a possible D gene is TRBD2 (6 bases). V was shortened by 4 bases and J by 0 bases, with 9 bases between the two germline ends. The germline V gene encodes CDR1 SGHTA and CDR2 FQGNSA. This CDR3 spans 14 amino acids. CDR3 region: CASSSRDYQETQYF. Here the CDR3 DNA reads TGTGCCAGCAGCTCCCGGGACTACCAAGAGACCCAGTACTTC.

V is TRBV7-9 and J is TRBJ1-4; 9 bases are a match to TRBD1. Germline assignment: CDR1 SEHNR and CDR2 FQNEAQ (reference sequence). Germline trimming cut 6 bases from V and 5 bases from J; bases unmatched to any gene: 4. CDR3 length: 14 residues. CDR3 coding DNA: TGTGCCAGCAGGGCCGACAGGGGGAATGAAAAACTGTTTTTT. Protein: CASRADRGNEKLFF.